The source of this T cell receptor beta chain is a study of cytomegalovirus exposure and HLA in healthy donors. The study ran its PCR with 60 Vbeta and 13 Jbeta primers. The method was immunoSEQ multiplex PCR; TCRdb's version includes in-frame clones alone and lacks a portion of them. The repertoire holds around 190,000 clones, with 65% to 85% as singletons. Trimming pared 1 base from V and 0 bases from J, leaving 10 bases between. CDR3 length: 16 residues. Germline assignment: CDR1 SGHTA and CDR2 FQGNSA. The TCR originated in a man between 18 and 35 years old in good health and CMV-seronegative. The chain combines TRBV7-2 with TRBJ2-1; D might be TRBD2 (5 bases). Sequenced input: PBMCs. The CDR3 reads CASSLEPGSSYNEQFF. CDR3 sequence (DNA): TGTGCCAGCAGCTTAGAACCGGGGAGCTCCTACAATGAGCAGTTCTTC.